This T cell receptor beta chain appears in the sequencing data of a study of blood T cell repertoires in COVID-19. Study-wide background: Spain, Italy and the United States supplied samples that represented acute and convalescent COVID-19.

The authors' processing: Estimated nucleated cell counts came from reference gene primer amplification. Using immunoSEQ multiplex PCR, the repertoire was profiled, and TCRdb retains in-frame clones only, with some absent. V, J and clone size are taken as reported in that table, and D and trimming were inferred from the DNA itself. The sample carries some 100,000 clones, 84% recorded once. This CDR3 is built from 15 residues. CDR1 and CDR2 (germline): SGHRS, YFSETQ. With V trimmed by 3 bases and J by 10 bases, 6 bases remained unmatched. The sample consisted of peripheral blood. This TCR derives from a woman aged 45-60 years with acute or convalescent COVID-19. The V and J genes are TRBV5-1 and TRBJ1-6, with 11 bases lining up with TRBD1. The CDR3 DNA sequence: TGCGCCAGCAGCTCCGGGACAGGGGGTAGCTCACCCCTCCACTTT. As protein: CASSSGTGGSSPLHF.